A selection of T cell receptor beta chains follows, all from one sample in a study of cytotoxic CD8 clonotypes in ibrutinib-treated CLL. Some clones are missing from TCRdb's copy, which holds only in-frame ones; the method was immunoSEQ multiplex PCR. The sample consists of some 200,000 clones, 70% of them appearing once. The sequenced sample was PBMCs, obtained after 12 months of ibrutinib treatment. The receptors stem from a human donor with chronic lymphocytic leukemia. Each CDR3 is given with its conserved first and last residue. Expanded clones get a size class; other rows say once, few or many, or leave the size out.

V,J,size,CDR3
TRBV2,TRBJ1-2,.,CASRGTTGVGGYTF
TRBV27,TRBJ1-4,.,CASSARGQNEKLFF
TRBV29-1,TRBJ1-2,.,CSVQGLFDNYGYTF
TRBV20-1,TRBJ2-5,.,CSASIRETQYF
TRBV25-1,TRBJ1-2,few,CASSELGEPNYGYTF
TRBV7-8,TRBJ2-7,few,CASSLERGEGYEQYF
TRBV7-2,TRBJ1-4,.,CASSGYRGIGEKLFF
TRBV6-6,TRBJ2-7,.,CASSKRDTSYEQYF
TRBV6-5,TRBJ1-5,.,CASSSRWSNQPQHF
TRBV7-3,TRBJ2-1,once,CASSAPTRIHEQFF
TRBV5-1,TRBJ2-3,.,CASSLAGSPDTQYF
TRBV6-5,TRBJ1-2,.,CASRGTGGGDGYTF
TRBV15,TRBJ1-1,few,CATSYFRQGAAEAFF
TRBV5-6,TRBJ1-2,.,CASSLPTGGGYTF
TRBV10-1,TRBJ1-1,.,CASRRGQGTEAFF
TRBV30,TRBJ2-7,.,CAWGTGGREQYF
TRBV6-5,TRBJ2-1,once,CASSWEGDNEQFF
TRBV28,TRBJ1-2,once,CASSGVGGGYGYTF
TRBV11-3,TRBJ2-7,.,CASSLAHAGGYEQYF
TRBV30,TRBJ1-5,once,CAWSGPGPWNQPQHF
TRBV5-3,TRBJ2-3,.,CASSQQGYTDTQYF
TRBV7-2,TRBJ1-2,.,CASSLDRWGGYTF
TRBV18,TRBJ1-3,.,CASSPTGILSGNTIYF
TRBV2,TRBJ2-5,.,CASSLDSPDQETQYF
TRBV27,TRBJ1-5,.,CASSLEQGGQPQHF